This T cell receptor (beta chain) was sequenced for a study of regulatory T cells in long-lasting Graves disease. Broader study findings: Persistent Graves' patients showed reduced TCR diversity versus newly diagnosed patients.

Arm-PCR of CDR3 regions and iRepertoire HTBI primers were used to build TCR beta libraries. TCRdb passed the multiplex PCR reads through MiXCR, listing each CDR3 protein once. The sample comprises around 480,000 distinct CDR3 sequences, roughly a sixth of which are singletons, and 20% to 25% rests with the top ten. Per the germline V gene, CDR1 is SEHNR and CDR2 is FQNEAQ (reference sequence). The CDR3 runs to 18 residues. V lost 4 bases, J lost 5 bases, and 15 bases stayed unmatched. Described time point: newly diagnosed GD, antithyroid drugs for less than 3 months. PBMC RNA served as the TCR library source. Concerning this clonotype: Its antigen remains unidentified.

These data also featured in a second study, about T cells in Graves' hyperthyroidism and ophthalmopathy.

This receptor was taken from a woman aged 40-65 years with Graves disease. V and J are TRBV7-9 and TRBJ2-5; 11 nucleotides match TRBD2. The sample was peripheral blood mononuclear cells (PBMCs), taken at new diagnosis, from a patient treated with antithyroid drugs. CDR3 nucleotide sequence: TGTGCCAGCAGCTCCAGACTAGCGGGGACTCGATCTGGGGAGACCCAGTACTTC. This encodes CASSSRLAGTRSGETQYF.